This TCR beta chain was identified during a study of post-analysis software for immune sequencing data. The TCR beta cDNA libraries contained unique molecular identifiers. TCRdb independently ran MiXCR on the PCR reads; one entry per CDR3 protein. The sample records 800,000 to 950,000 distinct CDR3 sequences, roughly 50% being singletons. Ten or more counts support this clonotype. Its antigen is currently unknown. Study results and limitations: In patients, TRBV5-6, TRBV5-1 and TRBV20-1 belonged to five or six TRBV segments found more frequently than in controls. F measure showed strong co-clustering of same-batch samples.

Germline V lookup: CDR1 LGHDT, CDR2 YNNKEL (reference sequence). There are 19 residues in the CDR3. V shed 0 bases, J shed 2 bases, and the junction held 10 bases outside the gene matches. The sequence was obtained from a girl aged 10 to 17 with multiple sclerosis. The material sequenced was blood. The chain uses TRBV3-1 and TRBJ2-1; 10 bases map to TRBD2. DNA of the CDR3: TGTGCCAGCAGCCAAGAAAGGCTAGCGGGGGAACACCCCTACAATGAGCAGTTCTTC. Amino acids: CASSQERLAGEHPYNEQFF.